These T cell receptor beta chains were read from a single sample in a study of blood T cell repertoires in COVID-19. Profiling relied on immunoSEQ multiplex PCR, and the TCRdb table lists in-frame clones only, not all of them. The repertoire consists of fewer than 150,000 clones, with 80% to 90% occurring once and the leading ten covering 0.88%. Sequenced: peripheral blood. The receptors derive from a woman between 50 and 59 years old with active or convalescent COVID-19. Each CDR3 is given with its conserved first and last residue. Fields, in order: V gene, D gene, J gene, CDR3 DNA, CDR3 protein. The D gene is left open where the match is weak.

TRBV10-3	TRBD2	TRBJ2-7	TGTGCCATCAGTGAGTCCGGACTAGCGGGAAAGAGCTCCTACGAGCAGTACTTC	CAISESGLAGKSSYEQYF
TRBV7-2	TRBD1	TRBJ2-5	TGTGCCAGCACCACCTACCCCCGCACAGGGGCCCGCAAGGGGACCCAGTACTTC	CASTTYPRTGARKGTQYF
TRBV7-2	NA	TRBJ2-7	TGTGCCAGCAATGGCGGGAACTCCTACGAGCAGTACTTC	CASNGGNSYEQYF
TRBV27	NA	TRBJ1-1	TGTGCCAGCAGTTTATTCGCGGGGCGAGTGGGCACTGAAGCTTTCTTT	CASSLFAGRVGTEAFF
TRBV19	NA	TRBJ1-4	TGTGCCAGTAGTATTCTCGGACTCGCAACTAATGAAAAACTGTTTTTT	CASSILGLATNEKLFF
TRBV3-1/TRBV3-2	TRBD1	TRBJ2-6	TGTGCCAGCAGCCTTTTTACAGGGGGCTCTGGGGCCAACGTCCTGACTTTC	CASSLFTGGSGANVLTF
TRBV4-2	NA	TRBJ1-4	TGTGCCAGCAGCCACCCCGAATCACGGGAAAAACTGTTTTTT	CASSHPESREKLFF
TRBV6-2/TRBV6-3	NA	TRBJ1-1	TGTGCCAGCAGTTACACAGAGACAGGAGCGAACACTGAAGCTTTCTTT	CASSYTETGANTEAFF
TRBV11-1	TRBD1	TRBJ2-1	TGTGCCAGCAGCTTCGGGACAGCCTCCTACAATGAGCAGTTCTTC	CASSFGTASYNEQFF
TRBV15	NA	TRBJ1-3	TGTGCCACCAGCAGAGTCGGGACTCCTTCCTCTGGAAACACCATATATTTT	CATSRVGTPSSGNTIYF
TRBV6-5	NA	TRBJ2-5	TGTGCCAGCAGTAGGACTCCAGAGACCCAGTACTTC	CASSRTPETQYF
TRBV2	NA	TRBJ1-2	TGTGCCAGCAACGGGGGGTATGGCTACACCTTC	CASNGGYGYTF